A single T cell receptor (beta chain) is shown here with its context. The antigen is undetermined. The CDR3 contains 16 residues. Trimming took 4 bases from V and 2 from J, leaving 13 bases between them. Germline values: CDR1 SGHRS, CDR2 YFSETQ. Sequencing used immunoSEQ multiplex PCR; TCRdb keeps in-frame clones, though not all of them. The top ten clones hold 0.55% of a sample with some 130,000 clones, roughly nine tenths of them seen once. This sample is drawn from a study of OX40 agonist ivuxolimab in advanced cancers. Findings of the study overall: Both blood CD4+ and CD8+ T cells showed clonal growth by week 6 at 0.1 to 3.0 mg/kg. Among the lowest peripheral clonal expansion occurred in 0.1-3.0 mg/kg partial responders.

Blood specimens came from baseline, cycle 4 day 1, and cycle 7 day 1. The J gene is TRBJ2-6, the V gene TRBV5-1; D might be TRBD1 (5 bases). The specimen was CD4+ or CD8+ T cells sorted from blood, collected in a trial of the OX40 agonist ivuxolimab. The source is an adult with an advanced solid tumor such as melanoma, head and neck, liver or kidney cancer. CDR3 amino acids: CASSLGFRAGANVLTF. The DNA for the CDR3 is TGCGCCAGCAGCCTTGGGTTCAGGGCTGGGGCCAACGTCCTGACTTTC.